This entry lists 7 T cell receptor beta chains sequenced from one sample in a study of human T cells and chemical hapten exposure. MiXCR, applied by TCRdb to the 5' RACE reads, yields one record per CDR3 protein. The sample lists around 80,000 distinct CDR3 sequences, around 15% seen once, with approximately 7% in the top ten. Whole blood that had not been fractionated was the source of extracted total RNA. The receptors were gathered from a female donor in good health.

This chain connects TRBV20-1 to TRBJ1-1, with 9 bases that match TRBD1. Trimming removed 5 bases from V and 6 bases from J; junction bases left unmatched: 7. CDR1 and CDR2 (germline): DFQATT, SNEGSKA (reference sequence). This CDR3 is built from 13 residues. CDR3 loop: CSARDRGVSEAFF. Written as DNA, the CDR3 is TGCAGTGCTCGCGACAGGGGGGTTTCTGAAGCTTTCTTT.

In this sample, this clonotype turned up a few times. This sequence joins TRBV6-4 and TRBJ2-3, with TRBD2 matching over 12 bases. V shed 4 bases, J shed 4 bases, and the junction held 0 bases outside the gene matches. Per the germline V gene, CDR1 is MRHNA and CDR2 is SNTAGT. CDR3 size: 14 residues. CDR3 in DNA: TGTGCCAGCAGTGGGACTAGCGGGGCAGATACGCAGTATTTT. This translates into CASSGTSGADTQYF.

The chain is built from TRBV27 and TRBJ1-6; 9 bases are a match to TRBD1. The germline V gene has CDR1 MNHEY and CDR2 SMNVEV (reference sequence). This CDR3 is 16 amino acids long. V dropped 7 bases and J dropped 0; count of bases not matched to a gene: 4. CDR3 region: CASTGTGHSYNSPLHF. The CDR3 DNA reads as TGTGCCAGCACCGGGACAGGGCACTCCTATAATTCACCCCTCCACTTT.

This clonotype appeared a few times. The chain is built from TRBV1 and TRBJ2-6; TRBD1 is taken as the D call from the table, unchecked against the DNA. TRBV1 has pseudogene status. The CDR3 consists of 20 residues. CDR3 DNA sequence: TGCACCAGCAGCCGATTCCACGTTTCAGGGGCTATTTCTGGGGCCAACGTCCTGACTTTC. Its translation is CTSSRFHVSGAISGANVLTF.

This chain links TRBV2 with TRBJ2-3; D call uncertain. CDR3 length equals 14 residues. The V gene lost 2 bases and the J gene lost 6 bases, with 12 bases spanning the gap. Germline CDR1 is SNHLY and CDR2 is FYNNEI. CDR3 residues: CASSESPSKDTQYF. CDR3 in DNA: TGTGCCAGCAGTGAATCCCCCTCTAAGGATACGCAGTATTTT.

This clonotype was picked up a small number of times. V usage is TRBV20-1 and J usage is TRBJ1-2; 7 bases are shared with TRBD1. V trimming: 6 bases; J trimming: 4 bases; junction bases outside the gene matches: 8. The length of the CDR3 is 13 residues. Germline assignment: CDR1 DFQATT and CDR2 SNEGSKA (reference sequence). The CDR3 DNA reads as TGCAGTGCCCCGACAGGGCGGGGCTATGGCTACACCTTC. Translating gives CSAPTGRGYGYTF.

This rearrangement joins TRBV7-2 to TRBJ2-7; the match to TRBD2 covers 7 bases. V lost 3 bases to trimming and J lost 1 base; unmatched junction nucleotides: 3. CDR1 and CDR2 from the germline V gene are SGHTA and FQGNSA. This CDR3 is built from 14 residues. CDR3 amino acids: CASSFGGGSYEQYF. CDR3 in DNA: TGTGCCAGCAGCTTCGGCGGGGGATCCTACGAGCAGTACTTC.